This is a list of T cell receptor beta chains from one sample in a study of blood T cell repertoires in COVID-19. TCRdb keeps only in-frame clones here, not all; method: immunoSEQ multiplex PCR. This repertoire shows more than 45,000 clones, 86% found once; its top ten account for less than 3%. Sequencing was performed on peripheral blood. The receptors derive from a man at least 80 years old with acute or convalescent COVID-19. The CDR3 runs from the conserved cysteine through the conserved F or W. The order of the fields is CDR3 DNA, CDR3 protein, CDR3 length, J gene, D gene, clone size, V gene. A D gene is named only where the DNA matches it firmly. Size is stated for part of the rows, as once, few or many counts, or as a class when the clone is expanded.

TGTGCCAGCAGCTCCGGTACTAGTGGCGAGCAGTACTTC	CASSSGTSGEQYF	13	TRBJ2-7	.	.	TRBV11-2
TGCGCCAGCAGCCCCCGAAGGACAGGCTTGAACACTGAAGCTTTCTTT	CASSPRRTGLNTEAFF	16	TRBJ1-1	TRBD1	.	TRBV5-1
TGTGCCAGCAGTTCGACAGGATCCTATAATTCACCCCTCCACTTT	CASSSTGSYNSPLHF	15	TRBJ1-6	.	.	TRBV6-5
TGTGCCAGCAGCTTAAGGAAGAGGACAGGGGCCTCGAACACCGGGGAGCTGTTTTTT	CASSLRKRTGASNTGELFF	19	TRBJ2-2	TRBD1	.	TRBV7-9
TGTGCCAGCAGCATCCGGGACAGGGGCTACGAGCAGTACTTC	CASSIRDRGYEQYF	14	TRBJ2-7	TRBD1	.	TRBV7-2
TGTGCCAGCAGCGACTGGACAGGGGTGCAAGAGACCCAGTACTTC	CASSDWTGVQETQYF	15	TRBJ2-5	TRBD1	.	TRBV7-6
TGCAGCGTTGCTAGTTCTAACTATGGCTACACCTTC	CSVASSNYGYTF	12	TRBJ1-2	.	.	TRBV29-1
TGTGCCAGCAGTTACTCGAGGGAGGCTAAAGGGGAAGCTTTCTTT	CASSYSREAKGEAFF	15	TRBJ1-1	.	.	TRBV6-5
TGTGCCAGCAGCTCGAGGGGAGGCACAGGCTTAGCAACTAATGAAAAACTGTTTTTT	CASSSRGGTGLATNEKLFF	19	TRBJ1-4	.	.	TRBV7-2
TGTGCCAGCAGTTCGCCCGGGACTAGCGGGTCCTACGAGCAGTACTTC	CASSSPGTSGSYEQYF	16	TRBJ2-7	TRBD2	.	TRBV27
TGTGCCAGCAGCTTAATAGGGGCCGGGGAGCTGTTTTTT	CASSLIGAGELFF	13	TRBJ2-2	.	.	TRBV11-3
TGTGCCAGCAGCTACCCGGGTAACACTGAAGCTTTCTTT	CASSYPGNTEAFF	13	TRBJ1-1	.	.	TRBV6-5
TGTGCCAGCAGCTTCCAGGGGCCCACTGAAGCTTTCTTT	CASSFQGPTEAFF	13	TRBJ1-1	.	.	TRBV7-2
TGTGCCAGCAGTTACGAGGGAGATACGCAGTATTTT	CASSYEGDTQYF	12	TRBJ2-3	.	.	TRBV6-6
TGTGCCAGCAGCCCCGGGACAGGGGCGGGTGGCTACACCTTC	CASSPGTGAGGYTF	14	TRBJ1-2	TRBD1	.	TRBV7-9
TGTTCGACAGGGACAAACCAGCCCCAGCATTTT	CSTGTNQPQHF	11	TRBJ1-5	TRBD1	.	TRBV27
TGTGCCAGCAGGCAGGGGTCCGGTAATTCACCCCTCCACTTT	CASRQGSGNSPLHF	14	TRBJ1-6	.	.	TRBV6-4
TGTGCCAGTAGTATCCTTGGGACAGGGCAGAACTATGGCTACACCTTC	CASSILGTGQNYGYTF	16	TRBJ1-2	TRBD1	.	TRBV19
TGTGCCAGCAGCCGGGAGGACAGGGACTATGGCTACACCTTC	CASSREDRDYGYTF	14	TRBJ1-2	TRBD1	.	TRBV4-2
TGCGCCAGCAGCTTGGAGGGACAGGGGGGTAGAGATACGCAGTATTTT	CASSLEGQGGRDTQYF	16	TRBJ2-3	TRBD1	.	TRBV5-1
TGTGCCACTCATAGCCCCTCCAAGCACCCCGGGGGTGATGGCTACACCTTC	CATHSPSKHPGGDGYTF	17	TRBJ1-2	.	.	TRBV19
TGTGCCAGCAGTTACTCAGCGGGGGCCCCAATCGAGCAGTACTTC	CASSYSAGAPIEQYF	15	TRBJ2-7	TRBD2	.	TRBV6-2/TRBV6-3
TGTGCCAGCAGCTCCGAAGGGGGCTTCGACGAGCAGTTCTTC	CASSSEGGFDEQFF	14	TRBJ2-1	TRBD1	.	TRBV6-4
TGCGCCAGCAGTGTGACAGAGTATAATTCACCCCTCCACTTT	CASSVTEYNSPLHF	14	TRBJ1-6	.	.	TRBV10-1
TGTGCCAGCAGTCAAACAGGGGGCGTTCAGGAGACCCAGTACTTC	CASSQTGGVQETQYF	15	TRBJ2-5	TRBD1	.	TRBV6-5
TGTGCCAGTAGTATGATGAGCTCTGGAAACACCATATATTTT	CASSMMSSGNTIYF	14	TRBJ1-3	.	.	TRBV19
TGTGCCAGCAGCTTAAGGGACAGGGCGATTGAAGCTTTCTTT	CASSLRDRAIEAFF	14	TRBJ1-1	TRBD1	.	TRBV7-8
TGTGCCAGCAGCTACCAACTGACAGGAGGCTATGGCTACACCTTC	CASSYQLTGGYGYTF	15	TRBJ1-2	.	.	TRBV3-1/TRBV3-2
TGTGCCAGTAGTACGGACAGGGTAAATAATTCACCCCTCCACTTT	CASSTDRVNNSPLHF	15	TRBJ1-6	TRBD1	.	TRBV19
TGTGCCAGCAGCTTTGGGCAGAGCTCCTACGAGCAGTACTTC	CASSFGQSSYEQYF	14	TRBJ2-7	.	once	TRBV5-4
TGTGCCAGCAGTGAATCAGGTAGCAATCAGCCCCAGCATTTT	CASSESGSNQPQHF	14	TRBJ1-5	.	.	TRBV25-1
TGTGCCAGCTCACCAAGGGCAGGGATGACTGAAGCTTTCTTT	CASSPRAGMTEAFF	14	TRBJ1-1	.	.	TRBV18
TGTGCCAGCAGACTCCTAGGGACAGGGACTGGCAATCAGCCCCAGCATTTT	CASRLLGTGTGNQPQHF	17	TRBJ1-5	TRBD1	.	TRBV27
TGCAGCGTAGGACAGAGCAAAAACATTCAGTACTTC	CSVGQSKNIQYF	12	TRBJ2-4	.	.	TRBV29-1
TGTGCCAGCAGTCGGACTGCCAATCAGCCCCAGCATTTT	CASSRTANQPQHF	13	TRBJ1-5	.	.	TRBV6-5
TGTGCCAGCAGCTTTTCGGGACAGGGGAGTTCACCCCTCCACTTT	CASSFSGQGSSPLHF	15	TRBJ1-6	TRBD1	few	TRBV7-8
TGTGCCAGCAGTCCCCGGAGTAACTATGGCTACACCTTC	CASSPRSNYGYTF	13	TRBJ1-2	.	.	TRBV2
TGTGCCAGCAGTCAAGACAGGGTCCATGGCTACACCTTC	CASSQDRVHGYTF	13	TRBJ1-2	TRBD1	.	TRBV7-9
TGTGCCAGCAGTTCGGCGGGGGCCTCCACAGATACGCAGTATTTT	CASSSAGASTDTQYF	15	TRBJ2-3	.	.	TRBV27
TGCGCCAGCAGCCAAGAGGACAGGGCGGGCACTGAAGCTTTCTTT	CASSQEDRAGTEAFF	15	TRBJ1-1	TRBD1	.	TRBV4-1
TGCGCCAGCAGCTTGGACGGGGGAGCGGGCCAGCCCCAGCATTTT	CASSLDGGAGQPQHF	15	TRBJ1-5	.	.	TRBV5-1
TGTGCCAGTAGTATAGACGAGGGGGACACTGAAGCTTTCTTT	CASSIDEGDTEAFF	14	TRBJ1-1	.	.	TRBV19
TGTGCCAGCAGCAAAGCTAAGACAGGGGGCGCCGTTAATTCACCCCTCCACTTT	CASSKAKTGGAVNSPLHF	18	TRBJ1-6	.	.	TRBV21-1
TGTGCCAGCAGCTTCCAGGGTTGGGGCTACACCTTC	CASSFQGWGYTF	12	TRBJ1-2	.	.	TRBV9
TGTGCCAGCAGCTTAGTCCGGAGGCCCCAGCATTTT	CASSLVRRPQHF	12	TRBJ1-5	.	.	TRBV11-3
TGTGCTAGTGGTTTGTGGATCAGGGAAGCTGAAGCTTTCTTT	CASGLWIREAEAFF	14	TRBJ1-1	.	.	TRBV12-5
TGTGCCAGCAGCCAGGGACAGTTATACAATGAGCAGTTCTTC	CASSQGQLYNEQFF	14	TRBJ2-1	TRBD1	.	TRBV3-1/TRBV3-2
TGTGCCAGCAGCCCCCGACAGAGCCAAGAGACCCAGTACTTC	CASSPRQSQETQYF	14	TRBJ2-5	.	.	TRBV7-9
TGCGCCAGCAGTAAGACTAGCTCCTACGAGCAGTACTTC	CASSKTSSYEQYF	13	TRBJ2-7	.	few	TRBV23-1
TGTGCCAGCAGCTCGCCGGGACAGGTATATGGCTACACCTTC	CASSSPGQVYGYTF	14	TRBJ1-2	TRBD1	.	TRBV3-1/TRBV3-2
TGTGCCAGCAGCCCCGTACCTAGCGGGGTCCAAGAGACCCAGTACTTC	CASSPVPSGVQETQYF	16	TRBJ2-5	TRBD2	few	TRBV9
TGTGCCAGCAGGAGAGGAGGGGCGCTAGCGAGTGTGCAGTACTTC	CASRRGGALASVQYF	15	TRBJ2-7	.	.	TRBV2
TGTGCCAGCAGTTTGTATAAGGGGCGGCAGCCCCAGCATTTT	CASSLYKGRQPQHF	14	TRBJ1-5	.	.	TRBV27
TGTGCCAGCAGTGAAACGGGTGCAACTAATGAAAAACTGTTTTTT	CASSETGATNEKLFF	15	TRBJ1-4	.	.	TRBV6-1